This T cell receptor beta chain was documented in a study of patients and donors after allogeneic stem cell transplantation. CDR1 is SGHNT and CDR2 is YYREEE in the germline V gene (reference sequence). Trimming left V 2 bases short and J 4 bases short, with 9 bases between. The CDR3 runs to 13 residues. Via MiXCR, TCRdb re-called the RT-PCR reads, giving one row per CDR3 protein. The sample consists of 70,000 to 100,000 distinct CDR3 sequences, about 5% of them appearing once. This clonotype was detected many times. This TCR was recovered from a human donor who was either an allogeneic HSCT recipient or a stem cell or donor lymphocyte infusion donor (not recorded which). It is not recorded whose cells these are; they may come from a transplant donor. The chain combines TRBV5-4 with TRBJ2-5, with a possible D match to TRBD2 (5 bases). Sequencing was performed on blood, either unsorted or a sorted T cell fraction (not recorded which). DNA for the CDR3: TGTGCCAGCAGCTTAGAGCGGACAGAGACCCAGTACTTC. It yields the protein CASSLERTETQYF.